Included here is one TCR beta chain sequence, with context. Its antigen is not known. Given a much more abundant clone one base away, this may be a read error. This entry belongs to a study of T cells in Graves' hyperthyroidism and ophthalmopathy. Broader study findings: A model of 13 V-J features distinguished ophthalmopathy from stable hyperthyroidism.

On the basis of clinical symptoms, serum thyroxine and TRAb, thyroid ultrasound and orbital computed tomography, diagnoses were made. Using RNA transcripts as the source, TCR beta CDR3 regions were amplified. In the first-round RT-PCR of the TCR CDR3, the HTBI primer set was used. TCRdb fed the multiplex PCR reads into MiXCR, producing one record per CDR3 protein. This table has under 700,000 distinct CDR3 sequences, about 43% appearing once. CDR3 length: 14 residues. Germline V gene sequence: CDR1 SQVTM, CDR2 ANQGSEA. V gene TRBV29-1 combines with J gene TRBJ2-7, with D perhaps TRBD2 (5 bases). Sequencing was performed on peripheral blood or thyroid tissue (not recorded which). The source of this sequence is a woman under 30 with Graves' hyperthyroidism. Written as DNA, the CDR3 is TGCAGCATTGAAGATGATCGGGATGCCTACGAGCAGTACTTC. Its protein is CSIEDDRDAYEQYF.